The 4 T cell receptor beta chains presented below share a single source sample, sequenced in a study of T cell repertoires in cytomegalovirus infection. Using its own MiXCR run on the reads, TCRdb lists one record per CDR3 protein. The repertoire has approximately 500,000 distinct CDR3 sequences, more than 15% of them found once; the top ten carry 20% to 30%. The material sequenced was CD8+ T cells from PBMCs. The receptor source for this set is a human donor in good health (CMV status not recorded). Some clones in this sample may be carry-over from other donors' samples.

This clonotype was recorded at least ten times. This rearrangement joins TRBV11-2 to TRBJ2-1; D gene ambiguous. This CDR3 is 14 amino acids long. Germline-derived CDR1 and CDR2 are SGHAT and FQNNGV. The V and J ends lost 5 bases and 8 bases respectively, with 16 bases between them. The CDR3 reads CASSPPVAPYEQFF. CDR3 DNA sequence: TGTGCCAGCAGCCCTCCGGTAGCCCCCTATGAGCAGTTCTTC.

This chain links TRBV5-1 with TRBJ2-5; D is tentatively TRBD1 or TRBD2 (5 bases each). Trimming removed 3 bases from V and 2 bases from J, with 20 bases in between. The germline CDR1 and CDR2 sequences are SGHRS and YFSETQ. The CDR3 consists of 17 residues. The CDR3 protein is CASSSPRGAQPQETQYF. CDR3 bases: TGCGCCAGCAGCTCTCCCCGAGGGGCTCAACCGCAAGAGACCCAGTACTTC.

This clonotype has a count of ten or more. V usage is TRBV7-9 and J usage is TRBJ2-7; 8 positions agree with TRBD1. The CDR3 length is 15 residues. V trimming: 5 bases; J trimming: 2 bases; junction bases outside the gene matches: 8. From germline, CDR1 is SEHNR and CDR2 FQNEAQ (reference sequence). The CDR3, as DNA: TGTGCCAGCAGCAACACAGGGACAGGACCCTACGAGCAGTACTTC. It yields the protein CASSNTGTGPYEQYF.

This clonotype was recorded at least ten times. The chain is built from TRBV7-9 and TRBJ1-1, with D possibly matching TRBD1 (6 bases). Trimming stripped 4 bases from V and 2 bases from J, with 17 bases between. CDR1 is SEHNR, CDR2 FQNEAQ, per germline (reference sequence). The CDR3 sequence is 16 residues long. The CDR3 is CASSSPPGAGNTEAFF. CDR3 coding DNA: TGTGCCAGCAGCTCCCCCCCGGGGGCCGGTAACACTGAAGCTTTCTTT. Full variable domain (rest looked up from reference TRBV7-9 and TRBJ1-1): DTGVSQNPRHKITKRGQNVTFRCDPISEHNRLYWYRQTLGQGPEFLTYFQNEAQLEKSRLLSDRFSAERPKGSFSTLEIQRTEQGDSAMYLCASSSPPGAGNTEAFFGQGTRLTVV.